This paragraph reports one T cell receptor beta chain. Assay: immunoSEQ multiplex PCR; the TCRdb copy retains only in-frame clones and omits some. The sample consists of 74,000 or so clones, 85% to 95% of them appearing once. This sample stems from a study of technical replicates of blood from a handful of donors. The CDR3 is 16 amino acids. Germline V gene data show CDR1 as MNHNS and CDR2 as SASEGT. With V trimmed by 3 bases and J by 4 bases, 9 bases remained unmatched. This chain uses TRBV6-1 with TRBJ2-7; 10 positions match TRBD2. Sequences were obtained from T cells isolated from PBMCs. This TCR was recovered from a human donor in good health. CDR3 protein: CASSEGGSGRGYEQYF. CDR3 coding DNA: TGTGCCAGCAGTGAGGGTGGAAGCGGGAGGGGTTACGAGCAGTACTTC.